Listed here is a single T cell receptor (beta chain). Its antigen is not known. Every sampled donor was Caucasian and healthy. The data were obtained in a study of identical twins. In TCRdb, the 5' RACE reads were re-called with MiXCR into one record per CDR3 protein. The sample holds 200,000 to 300,000 distinct CDR3 sequences; approximately 10% are singletons and the top ten take over 8%. Findings and limits, study-wide: Diverse VJ usage suggested most zero-insertion clonotypes were not invariant T cells. Beta out-of-frame twin sharing showed a weaker excess.

The germline V gene encodes CDR1 SGHAT and CDR2 FQNNGV. There are 14 residues in the CDR3. Trimming removed 0 bases at V and 6 bases at J, with 9 bases between. The sequence came from a man between 50 and 59 years old in good health. The J gene is TRBJ2-1, the V gene TRBV11-2; D is perhaps TRBD1 (6 bases). Sequences were obtained from memory T cells sorted from blood. This CDR3 reads CASSLDGQSNEQFF. For the CDR3, the DNA is TGTGCCAGCAGCTTAGATGGACAGAGCAATGAGCAGTTCTTC. The full variable domain, its missing parts supplied by reference TRBV11-2 and TRBJ2-1, is EAGVAQSPRYKIIEKRQSVAFWCNPISGHATLYWYQQILGQGPKLLIQFQNNGVVDDSQLPKDRFSAERLKGVDSTLKIQPAKLEDSAVYLCASSLDGQSNEQFFGPGTRLTVL.